This T cell receptor (beta chain) was obtained from a study of CD8+CD57+ T cells in acquired aplastic anemia. Study at large: DNA from sorted CD4+ and CD8+ cells averaged around 3 ug.

Findings and limits, study-wide: A significant difference in CD8+ Simpson's diversity between patients and controls was not found. Patients and controls shared 25 to 35 CD8+ CDR3 sequences, which appeared highly expressed in patients and within their immunodominant clones.

Genomic DNA provided the template from which TCR beta VDJ and CDR3 profiles were obtained. TCRdb redid the calling of the reads with MiXCR, one entry per CDR3 protein. The table has about 160,000 distinct CDR3 sequences, around 48% seen once. V lost 6 bases, J lost 4 bases, and 16 bases lay in between. Germline CDR1 reads SQVTM; CDR2 reads ANQGSEA. CDR3 length equals 13 residues. In patients chosen for sequencing, flow cytometry had shown CD8+CD57+ cell expansion. This clonotype showed up just a few times. Its specificity is not known. This sequence was found in a human donor with aplastic anemia. V usage is TRBV29-1 and J usage is TRBJ2-7, with D maybe TRBD1 (8 bases). Sequencing was carried out using sorted CD4+, CD8+, or CD8+CD57+ T cells (not recorded which) from PBMCs. The CDR3 DNA reads as TGCAGCGTGGTCACAGGGGGGGGGTACGAGCAGTACTTC. Translated: CSVVTGGGYEQYF.